The rows below give T cell receptor beta chains drawn from one sample of a study of STAT5B mutations in CD4+ large granular lymphocyte leukemia. Clones were read by immunoSEQ multiplex PCR, and TCRdb kept only the in-frame ones, dropping some. The sample shows about 37,000 clones, 68% of them seen only once. Specimen: CD4+ T cells from blood buffy coats. Receptors were obtained from a human donor in good health. Both conserved end residues are part of each CDR3. D genes are given only for firm matches. Rows give clone size only sometimes, using once, few, many, or a class for an expanded clone.

cdr3_nt cdr3_aa d_call v_call clone_size j_call
TGTGCCATCACCAGCCAAGTCCCTACAGATACGCAGTATTTT CAITSQVPTDTQYF . TRBV10-3 . TRBJ2-3
TGCGCCAGCAGCCTTTCGGGACTACAAGAGACCCAGTACTTC CASSLSGLQETQYF TRBD2 TRBV4-1 few TRBJ2-5
TGTGCCAGCAGCGGGTTCACTAGCGGGGGGGGCCGGACCCAGTACTTC CASSGFTSGGGRTQYF TRBD2 TRBV2 . TRBJ2-5
TGTGCCAGCAGTGTGGCTGGAAACACCATATATTTT CASSVAGNTIYF . TRBV6-1 few TRBJ1-3
TGCAGCGTTGAGGGGACAGGGGGCCCCGAGCAGTACTTC CSVEGTGGPEQYF TRBD1 TRBV29-1 . TRBJ2-7
TGCGCCAGCAGCTATGGGGGAATGAACACTGAAGCTTTCTTT CASSYGGMNTEAFF . TRBV5-1 few TRBJ1-1
TGTGCCAGCCGAGCGCAAACGAACACCGGGGAGCTGTTTTTT CASRAQTNTGELFF . TRBV6-4 . TRBJ2-2
TGTGCCAGCAGCGTGTTTGACAATCAGCCCCAGCATTTT CASSVFDNQPQHF . TRBV9 . TRBJ1-5
TGTGCCAGCAGCTTAGGGGGGGGCAGGGCACACCTCTACGAGCAGTACTTC CASSLGGGRAHLYEQYF . TRBV7-9 . TRBJ2-7
TGCGCCAGCAGCTTGTCTACAGGGGGTATTACCGGGGAGCTGTTTTTT CASSLSTGGITGELFF TRBD1 TRBV5-1 . TRBJ2-2
TGTGCCAGCAGCCCTCGGGGGGTAGGCTCCTACAATGAGCAGTTCTTC CASSPRGVGSYNEQFF TRBD2 TRBV5-6 . TRBJ2-1
TGCGCCAGCAGCCAAGAGAGGGGAAACACCATATATTTT CASSQERGNTIYF . TRBV4-3 . TRBJ1-3
TGTGCCAGCAGCTTCCGGACTAGCGGGGGGACCGGGGAGCTGTTTTTT CASSFRTSGGTGELFF TRBD2 TRBV7-2 few TRBJ2-2
TGTGCCAGCACCGCCCAGGGGGGGCCTGGAAACACCATATATTTT CASTAQGGPGNTIYF TRBD1 TRBV7-2 . TRBJ1-3
TGTGCCAGCAGTGTCTCACTAGCGGGGGCCTATAATGAGCAGTTCTTC CASSVSLAGAYNEQFF TRBD2 TRBV6-1 . TRBJ2-1
TGTGCCAGCAGCTTACTCCTGCCAGGCTGGTCTAATGAAAAACTGTTTTTT CASSLLLPGWSNEKLFF . TRBV7-9 . TRBJ1-4
TGTGCCAGCTCACCACGGGCGGGGGAAGAAAAACTGTTTTTT CASSPRAGEEKLFF . TRBV18 . TRBJ1-4
TGTGCCAGCAGTTTACTCCAGCGGAACACTGAAGCTTTCTTT CASSLLQRNTEAFF . TRBV27 few TRBJ1-1
TGTGCCAGCAGTGAATATCAGGGACAGGGATCCTACGAGCAGTACTTC CASSEYQGQGSYEQYF TRBD1 TRBV6-1 . TRBJ2-7
TGTGCCAGCAGTGATAGGTGGCCGGGGGGTGGCTACACCTTC CASSDRWPGGGYTF . TRBV2 . TRBJ1-2
TGCGCCAGCAGCCGCCAGGGGGTGGAGGCTCGGGCTTTCTTT CASSRQGVEARAFF TRBD1 TRBV4-1 . TRBJ1-1
TGTGCCAGCAGTGCCGCCCCCGGGACAGCCAATTCACCCCTCCACTTT CASSAAPGTANSPLHF TRBD1 TRBV6-1 few TRBJ1-6
TGTGCCAGCAGCTTGGAGGGTAGGCTAGCTGTGGCGGGGGAGCTGTTTTTT CASSLEGRLAVAGELFF . TRBV5-5 . TRBJ2-2
TGCGCCAGCAGCCAAGACCTTGCAAGCTCCTACGAGCAGTACTTC CASSQDLASSYEQYF . TRBV4-3 . TRBJ2-7
TGTGCCAGCAGCTTAAGGCAGGGGGACACTGAAGCTTTCTTT CASSLRQGDTEAFF TRBD1 TRBV7-9 . TRBJ1-1
TGTGCCATCAGTGAGTCGCTAGCGGGGGGCGTTTCCTACGAGCAGTACTTC CAISESLAGGVSYEQYF TRBD2 TRBV10-3 . TRBJ2-7
TGTGCCAGCCGCCCTAGCAGCATGTACGAGCAGTACTTC CASRPSSMYEQYF . TRBV2 . TRBJ2-7
TGTGCCAGCAGTCAGGGGGTTAGCAATCAGCCCCAGCATTTT CASSQGVSNQPQHF TRBD1 TRBV6-1 few TRBJ1-5
TGTGCCAGCAGCCCCACGGCCTACGAGCAGTACTTC CASSPTAYEQYF . TRBV11-2 . TRBJ2-7
TGTGCCAGCAGCATGACCGGGGACCCTTACAATGAGCAGTTCTTC CASSMTGDPYNEQFF . TRBV11-1 . TRBJ2-1
TGTGCCATCTCGTCCGGGACAGGGGGCGCCTCCTACAATGAGCAGTTCTTC CAISSGTGGASYNEQFF TRBD1 TRBV10-3 . TRBJ2-1
TGTGCCAGCAGCGTAGCAGGGGAAGACACTGAAGCTTTCTTT CASSVAGEDTEAFF . TRBV9 few TRBJ1-1
TGTGCCAGCAGCCCGGGACTGAGCGTCAATGAGCAGTTCTTC CASSPGLSVNEQFF . TRBV11-2 . TRBJ2-1
TGTGCCAGCAGCAAAGGGGTCGGTCCCCACTTAGGGGGCTCTGGAAACACCATATATTTT CASSKGVGPHLGGSGNTIYF . TRBV21-1 . TRBJ1-3
TGTGCCAGCAGCTTACAGCGCCCTGGGAATTCACCCCTCCACTTT CASSLQRPGNSPLHF . TRBV11-2 . TRBJ1-6
TGCGCCAGCAGCGAGCGCCGGGGGTTCGAAAAACTGTTTTTT CASSERRGFEKLFF . TRBV5-1 . TRBJ1-4
TGTGCCAGCAGCAAAGGACAGGGCGAAACCTATGGCTACACCTTC CASSKGQGETYGYTF TRBD1 TRBV5-4 . TRBJ1-2
TGTGCCAGCAGAAGGGAAGAGGGCACTGAAGCTTTCTTT CASRREEGTEAFF . TRBV5-4 . TRBJ1-1
TGTGCCAGCAGCTCGCTCATGGGCGAAGAGACCCAGTACTTC CASSSLMGEETQYF . TRBV5-6 . TRBJ2-5
TGTGCCAGCAGCTTAGATGCCCTGTCCTCACCCCTCCACTTT CASSLDALSSPLHF . TRBV7-9 few TRBJ1-6
TGTGCCAGCAGCTTCCAAGAGACCCAGTACTTC CASSFQETQYF . TRBV5-6 . TRBJ2-5
TGTGCCAGCAGTTTGCCAACAGGGGGCCACGAGCAGTACTTC CASSLPTGGHEQYF TRBD1 TRBV28 . TRBJ2-7
TGTGCCAGCAGTGAATCTGGAGATACCGTCTACAATGAGCAGTTCTTC CASSESGDTVYNEQFF . TRBV25-1 once TRBJ2-1
TGTGCCAGCAGTGTGGGGGGTGAGGGGGAGTATGGCTACACCTTC CASSVGGEGEYGYTF . TRBV6-1 . TRBJ1-2
TGTGCCAGCAGTGCACTAGCGGGGGGGCTGTCCTACAATGAGCAGTTCTTC CASSALAGGLSYNEQFF TRBD2 TRBV27 . TRBJ2-1
TGCAGCGCCCTCGACAGGGCCCTTACTACGTACAATGAGCAGTTCTTC CSALDRALTTYNEQFF TRBD1 TRBV29-1 . TRBJ2-1
TGTGCCAGCAGCCTAAGGACAGTTTCCTACAATGAGCAGTTCTTC CASSLRTVSYNEQFF . TRBV7-2 . TRBJ2-1
TGTGCCAGCAGCTTGGGACCGCGGAACTCTGGAAACACCATATATTTT CASSLGPRNSGNTIYF . TRBV4-2 . TRBJ1-3
TGTGCCAGCAGCGTAGGAGCGGGGGGGCACGGGGCCGCAGATACGCAGTATTTT CASSVGAGGHGAADTQYF TRBD2 TRBV9 . TRBJ2-3
TGTGCCAGCAGCCCAAGGCAGGACAGGGGAGAGACCCAGTACTTC CASSPRQDRGETQYF TRBD1 TRBV4-2 . TRBJ2-5
TGTGCTAGTGGTTTGGTCAGAGGGTACAATGAGCAGTTCTTC CASGLVRGYNEQFF . TRBV12-5 . TRBJ2-1
TGTGCCAGCAGCTTAGTCAGTCTATGGGGCTACACCTTC CASSLVSLWGYTF . TRBV11-2 . TRBJ1-2